The 5 T cell receptor beta chains below were found in one sample sequenced in a study of shared clonotypes between healthy human individuals. Libraries were prepared by immunoSEQ multiplex PCR; TCRdb keeps only in-frame clonotypes and omits some of them. The sample consists of millions of clones, approximately 94% of them appearing once. Sequencing used naive CD4+ T cells sorted from blood. The subset here: CD45RA+ positively selected. The receptor source for this set is a man aged 18 to 30 in good health.

V and J are TRBV2 and TRBJ2-7; D remains unclear. With 6 bases removed from V and 3 bases from J, the gap between germline ends came to 12 bases. Germline V gene lookup returns CDR1 SNHLY and CDR2 FYNNEI. The CDR3 contains 13 residues. CDR3 residues: CASSKDGFYEQYF. The CDR3 coding sequence is TGTGCCAGCAGCAAGGACGGTTTCTACGAGCAGTACTTC.

The chain employs TRBV6-6 and TRBJ2-7; possible D gene TRBD1, 6 bases. The V end was cut by 0 bases, the J end by 0 bases, with 9 bases between. Looked up from germline, CDR1 is MNHNY and CDR2 is SVGAGI (reference sequence). The CDR3 contains 15 residues. CDR3: CASSYSRDTSYEQYF. DNA for the CDR3: TGTGCCAGCAGTTACTCCAGGGACACCTCCTACGAGCAGTACTTC.

This clone was recorded only once. The rearrangement uses TRBV18 and TRBJ2-2, with a tentative D call TRBD1 (5 bases). This CDR3 has 15 amino acids. V gave up 2 bases and J gave up 1 base, with 8 bases separating them. CDR1 and CDR2 (germline): KGHSH, LQKENI. CDR3 amino acids: CASSPMQGNTGELFF. CDR3 DNA sequence: TGTGCCAGCTCACCAATGCAGGGGAACACCGGGGAGCTGTTTTTT. Complete variable domain (other parts from reference TRBV18 and TRBJ2-2): NAGVMQNPRHLVRRRGQEARLRCSPMKGHSHVYWYRQLPEEGLKFMVYLQKENIIDESGMPKERFSAEFPKEGPSILRIQQVVRGDSAAYFCASSPMQGNTGELFFGEGSRLTVL.

The chain recombines TRBV30 with TRBJ1-3, with a possible D match to TRBD1 (5 bases). Germline V gene data show CDR1 as GTSNPN and CDR2 as SVGIG (reference sequence). The CDR3 runs 15 residues. The germline V and J ends were trimmed by 2 bases and 0 bases, with 11 bases remaining between them. CDR3 residues: CAWSLGGTSGNTIYF. The CDR3 nucleotides are TGTGCCTGGAGTCTGGGAGGGACCTCTGGAAACACCATATATTTT.

V is TRBV28 and J is TRBJ1-2; D unresolved. Deletions cut 6 bases from V and 5 bases from J, with 13 bases between. The CDR3 has 13 residues. Germline V gene data show CDR1 as MDHEN and CDR2 as SYDVKM. CDR3: CASSFQATYGYTF. CDR3 coding DNA: TGTGCCAGCAGCTTTCAAGCGACTTATGGCTACACCTTC.